This T cell receptor (beta chain) was obtained from a study of T cells in Graves' hyperthyroidism and ophthalmopathy. Broader study findings: A 13 V-J model separated ophthalmopathy from stable hyperthyroidism. Most expanded thyroid clonotypes above 0.001 recurred in blood.

There were TCR beta CDR3 regions amplified from RNA transcripts. An initial round of RT-PCR targeting the TCR CDR3 relied on the HTBI primer set. TCRdb used MiXCR to reprocess the multiplex PCR reads, holding one entry per CDR3 protein. The sample contains under 450,000 distinct CDR3 sequences, around 14% of which appear only once. There are a few counts of this clonotype. What it binds is not known. Trimming took 4 bases from V and 3 from J, leaving 19 bases between them. CDR1 and CDR2 from the germline V gene are LNHDA and SQIVND (reference sequence). This CDR3 is 18 amino acids long. Each diagnosis drew on symptoms, thyroxine, TRAb, thyroid ultrasound and orbital computed tomography findings.

The sequence was collected from a woman aged 18-29 years with Graves' hyperthyroidism. The sequenced material came from blood. The V call is TRBV19, the J call TRBJ2-6; D is perhaps TRBD1 or TRBD2 (7 bases each). Here the CDR3 reads CASSTPTQGGHGANVLTF. CDR3 DNA sequence: TGTGCCAGTAGTACCCCCACGCAGGGGGGGCATGGGGCCAACGTCCTGACTTTC.